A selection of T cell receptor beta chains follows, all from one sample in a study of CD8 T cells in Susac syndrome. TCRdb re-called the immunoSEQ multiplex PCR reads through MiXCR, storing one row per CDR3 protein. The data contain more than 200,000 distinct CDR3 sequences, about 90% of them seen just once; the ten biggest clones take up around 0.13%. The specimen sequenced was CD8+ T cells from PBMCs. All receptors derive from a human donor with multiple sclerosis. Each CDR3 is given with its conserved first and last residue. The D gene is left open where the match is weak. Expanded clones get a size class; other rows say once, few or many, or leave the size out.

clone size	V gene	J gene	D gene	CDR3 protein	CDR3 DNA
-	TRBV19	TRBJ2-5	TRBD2	CASSTIAGEETQYF	TGTGCCAGTAGTACCATAGCGGGAGAAGAGACCCAGTACTTC
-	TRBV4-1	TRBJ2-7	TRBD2	CASSQGSGTSGSDEQYF	TGCGCCAGCAGCCAAGGAAGCGGGACTAGCGGGAGCGACGAGCAGTACTTC
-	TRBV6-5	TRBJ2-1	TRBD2	CASSYITSGTYNEQFF	TGTGCCAGCAGTTACATTACTAGCGGGACCTACAATGAGCAGTTCTTC
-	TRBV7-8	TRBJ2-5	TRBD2	CASSLGLAGALEETQYF	TGTGCCAGCAGCTTAGGGCTAGCGGGAGCTTTGGAAGAGACCCAGTACTTC
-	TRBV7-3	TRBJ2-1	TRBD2	CASSLLAGGFNEQFF	TGTGCCAGCAGCTTACTAGCGGGGGGGTTTAATGAGCAGTTCTTC
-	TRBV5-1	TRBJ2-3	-	CASSLDPGDTQYF	TGCGCCAGCAGCTTGGACCCAGGGGATACGCAGTATTTT
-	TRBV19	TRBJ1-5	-	CASSLRDNYQPQHF	TGTGCCAGTAGTCTCCGGGACAACTATCAGCCCCAGCATTTT
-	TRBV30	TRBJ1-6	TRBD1	CAWRDPGTVGYNSPLHF	TGTGCCTGGAGAGACCCCGGGACAGTCGGTTATAATTCACCCCTCCACTTT
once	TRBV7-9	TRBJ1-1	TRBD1	CASSKTGDPEAFF	TGTGCCAGCAGCAAGACAGGGGACCCTGAAGCTTTCTTT
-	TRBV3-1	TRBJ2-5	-	CASSQVGMERVWETQYF	TGTGCCAGCAGCCAAGTCGGTATGGAAAGGGTTTGGGAGACCCAGTACTTC
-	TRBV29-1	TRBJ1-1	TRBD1	CSGWTGNIAEAFF	TGCAGCGGATGGACAGGGAACATAGCTGAAGCTTTCTTT
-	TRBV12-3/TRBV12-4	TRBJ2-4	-	CASSLAHVRGSDIQYF	TGTGCCAGCAGTTTAGCGCACGTCAGGGGATCAGACATTCAGTACTTC
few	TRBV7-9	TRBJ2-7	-	CASSFGASSYEQYF	TGTGCCAGCAGCTTTGGCGCTAGCTCCTACGAGCAGTACTTC
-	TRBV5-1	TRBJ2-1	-	CASRYKIREISDEQFF	TGCGCCAGCAGATACAAAATTAGGGAGATTAGCGATGAGCAGTTCTTC
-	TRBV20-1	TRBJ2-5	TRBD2	CSARDSGLAGSWGETQYF	TGCAGTGCTAGAGATAGTGGACTAGCGGGGAGTTGGGGAGAGACCCAGTACTTC
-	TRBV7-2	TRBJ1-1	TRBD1	CASSSRTGTGDTEAFF	TGTGCCAGCAGCTCACGGACAGGGACGGGGGACACTGAAGCTTTCTTT
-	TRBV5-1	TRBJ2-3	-	CASGGLSTDTQYF	TGCGCCAGCGGTGGACTCAGCACAGATACGCAGTATTTT
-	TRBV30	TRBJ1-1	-	CAWSSHLLTEAFF	TGTGCCTGGAGTTCCCACCTCCTCACTGAAGCTTTCTTT
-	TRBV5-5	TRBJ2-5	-	CASTFPPQGGLKETQYF	TGTGCCAGCACCTTCCCCCCACAGGGAGGTCTAAAAGAGACCCAGTACTTC
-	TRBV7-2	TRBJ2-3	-	CASSLRVITDTQYF	TGTGCCAGCAGCTTAAGGGTGATCACAGATACGCAGTATTTT
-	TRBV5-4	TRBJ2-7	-	CASSPGVAGYEQYF	TGTGCCAGCAGCCCTGGGGTTGCGGGCTACGAGCAGTACTTC
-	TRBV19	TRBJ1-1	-	CASSSDPGTEAFF	TGTGCCAGTAGCTCGGACCCTGGGACTGAAGCTTTCTTT
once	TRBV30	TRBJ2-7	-	CAWSVGFRDEQYF	TGTGCCTGGAGTGTCGGATTTCGGGACGAGCAGTACTTC
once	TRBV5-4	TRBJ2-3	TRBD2	CASSRSGGFADTQYF	TGTGCCAGCAGCCGTAGCGGGGGGTTCGCAGATACGCAGTATTTT
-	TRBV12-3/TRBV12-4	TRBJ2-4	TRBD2	CASGGGNIQYF	TGTGCCAGCGGGGGGGGGAACATTCAGTACTTC
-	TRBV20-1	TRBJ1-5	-	CSARMDGNQPQHF	TGCAGTGCTAGAATGGACGGCAATCAGCCCCAGCATTTT
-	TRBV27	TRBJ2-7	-	CASRGVHPHLSYEQYF	TGTGCCAGCAGAGGGGTTCATCCCCACTTATCCTACGAGCAGTACTTC
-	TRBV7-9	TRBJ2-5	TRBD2	CASSFLAGAPGETQYF	TGTGCCAGCAGCTTTCTAGCGGGGGCCCCGGGAGAGACCCAGTACTTC
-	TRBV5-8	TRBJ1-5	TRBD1	CASSSGQGANQPQHF	TGTGCCAGCAGCTCCGGGCAGGGGGCCAATCAGCCCCAGCATTTT
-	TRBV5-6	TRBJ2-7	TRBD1	CASSPAAGGYEQYF	TGTGCCAGCTCCCCCGCGGCAGGGGGCTACGAGCAGTACTTC
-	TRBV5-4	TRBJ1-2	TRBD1	CASSPWDRGGYTF	TGTGCCAGCAGCCCGTGGGACAGGGGCGGCTACACCTTC
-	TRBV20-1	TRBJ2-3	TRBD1	CRFPRTGRTDTQYF	TGCAGATTCCCCCGGACAGGCCGCACAGATACGCAGTATTTT
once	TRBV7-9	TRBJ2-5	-	CASSLGGPPGDPQYF	TGTGCCAGCAGCTTAGGGGGACCCCCCGGAGATCCCCAGTACTTC
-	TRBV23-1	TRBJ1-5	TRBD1	CASSQLPPTGGCNQPQHF	TGCGCCAGCAGTCAATTGCCCCCCACAGGGGGCTGCAATCAGCCCCAGCATTTT
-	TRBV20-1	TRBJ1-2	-	CSARDQGYYSYTF	TGCAGTGCTAGAGATCAGGGGTACTATAGCTACACCTTC
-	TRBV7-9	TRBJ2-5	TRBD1	CASSYTDRERETQYF	TGTGCCAGCAGCTACACGGACAGGGAAAGAGAGACCCAGTACTTC
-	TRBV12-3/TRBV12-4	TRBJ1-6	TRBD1	CASIRDRDSPLHF	TGTGCCAGCATCCGGGACAGAGATTCACCCCTCCACTTT
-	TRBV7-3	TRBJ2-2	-	CASSPLGPGELFF	TGTGCCAGCAGCCCCCTGGGTCCCGGGGAGCTGTTTTTT
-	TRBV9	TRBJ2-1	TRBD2	CASSVMASGSSSSYNEQFF	TGTGCCAGCAGCGTAATGGCTAGCGGGAGCTCTAGCTCCTACAATGAGCAGTTCTTC
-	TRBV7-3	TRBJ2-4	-	CASNGPPPLAKNIQYF	TGTGCCAGCAATGGGCCTCCCCCGCTAGCCAAAAACATTCAGTACTTC
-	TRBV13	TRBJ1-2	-	CASSSPSGDYGYTF	TGTGCCAGCAGCTCACCGTCAGGGGACTATGGCTACACCTTC
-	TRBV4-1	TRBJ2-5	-	CASSQVPGLAQTQYF	TGCGCCAGCAGCCAAGTCCCAGGCCTAGCGCAGACCCAGTACTTC
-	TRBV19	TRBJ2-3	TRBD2	CASSMGGADTQYF	TGTGCCAGTAGTATGGGGGGGGCAGATACGCAGTATTTT
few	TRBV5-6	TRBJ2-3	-	CASSLSENTDTQYF	TGTGCCAGCAGCTTGAGTGAGAACACAGATACGCAGTATTTT
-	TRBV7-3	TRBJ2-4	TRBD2	CASSLATSGLKNIQYF	TGTGCCAGCAGCTTGGCAACTAGCGGACTCAAAAACATTCAGTACTTC
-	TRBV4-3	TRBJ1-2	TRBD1	CASSQDRGQGAGYGYTF	TGCGCCAGCAGCCAAGACCGTGGACAGGGGGCCGGTTATGGCTACACCTTC
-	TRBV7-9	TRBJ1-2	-	CASSTAAPGGGYTF	TGTGCCAGCAGCACAGCCGCTCCGGGGGGCGGCTACACCTTC
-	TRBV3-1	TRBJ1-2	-	CASSQDTLSFGGHTF	TGTGCCAGCAGCCAAGACACACTAAGCTTCGGGGGCCACACCTTC
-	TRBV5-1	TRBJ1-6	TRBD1	CASSSEPTGGGSPLHF	TGCGCCAGCAGCTCCGAACCGACAGGGGGAGGATCACCCCTCCACTTT
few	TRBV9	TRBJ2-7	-	CASSPSVNMNEQYF	TGTGCCAGCAGCCCCTCTGTAAATATGAACGAGCAGTACTTC
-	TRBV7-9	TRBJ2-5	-	CASSLGTIMETQYF	TGTGCCAGCAGCTTAGGGACTATTATGGAGACCCAGTACTTC
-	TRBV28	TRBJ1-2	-	CASSFNYGYTF	TGTGCCAGCAGTTTTAACTATGGCTACACCTTC
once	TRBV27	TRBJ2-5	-	CASSLTIASETQYF	TGTGCCAGCAGTTTAACCATTGCATCGGAGACCCAGTACTTC
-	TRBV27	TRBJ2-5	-	CASKGLQETQYF	TGTGCCAGCAAGGGGCTACAAGAGACCCAGTACTTC
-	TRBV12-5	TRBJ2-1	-	CASGSQGTLLEGNSYNEQFF	TGTGCTAGTGGTTCCCAGGGTACACTCTTGGAGGGCAACTCCTACAATGAGCAGTTCTTC